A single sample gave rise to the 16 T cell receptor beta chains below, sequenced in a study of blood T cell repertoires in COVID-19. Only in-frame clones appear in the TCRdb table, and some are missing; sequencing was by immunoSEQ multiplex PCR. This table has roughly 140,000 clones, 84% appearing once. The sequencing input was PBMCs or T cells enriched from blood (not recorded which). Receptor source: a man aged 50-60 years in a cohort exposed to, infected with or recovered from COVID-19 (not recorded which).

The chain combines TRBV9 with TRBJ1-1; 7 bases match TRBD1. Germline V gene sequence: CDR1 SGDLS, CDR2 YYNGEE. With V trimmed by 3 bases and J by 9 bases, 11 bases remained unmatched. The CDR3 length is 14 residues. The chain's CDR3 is CASSDDRAPYKAFF. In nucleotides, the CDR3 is TGTGCCAGCAGCGACGACAGGGCGCCCTATAAAGCTTTCTTT.

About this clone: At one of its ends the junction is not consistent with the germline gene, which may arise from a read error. The CDR3 coding sequence is TGTGCCAGCAGAGAAGACAGGGCGGGCTATGGCTACACCTTC. This encodes CASREDRAGYGYTF. This sequence joins TRBV2 and TRBJ1-2; 7 bases line up with TRBD1. In germline, CDR1 is SNHLY, CDR2 FYNNEI. The CDR3 is made up of 14 amino acids.

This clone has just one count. Written as DNA, the CDR3 is TGTGCCTGGAGTACTACAGGGGGAAACAATCAGCCCCAGCATTTT. Its translation: CAWSTTGGNNQPQHF. This sequence joins TRBV30 and TRBJ1-5; 8 bases are a match to TRBD1. Germline loops: CDR1 GTSNPN, CDR2 SVGIG (reference sequence). The CDR3 spans 15 residues. With V trimmed by 2 bases and J by 3 bases, 6 bases remained unmatched. Supplemented by reference TRBV30 and TRBJ1-5, the full variable domain reads SQTIHQWPATLVQPVGSPLSLECTVEGTSNPNLYWYRQAAGRGLQLLFYSVGIGQISSEVPQNLSASRPQDRQFILSSKKLLLSDSGFYLCAWSTTGGNNQPQHFGDGTRLSIL.

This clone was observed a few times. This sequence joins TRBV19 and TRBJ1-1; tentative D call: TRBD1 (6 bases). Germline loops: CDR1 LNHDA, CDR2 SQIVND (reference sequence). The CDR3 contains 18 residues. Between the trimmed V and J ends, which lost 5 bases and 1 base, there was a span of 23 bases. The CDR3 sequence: CASSPIKGELIGNTEAFF. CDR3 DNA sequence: TGTGCCAGTAGTCCTATAAAGGGGGAGTTAATTGGGAACACTGAAGCTTTCTTT.

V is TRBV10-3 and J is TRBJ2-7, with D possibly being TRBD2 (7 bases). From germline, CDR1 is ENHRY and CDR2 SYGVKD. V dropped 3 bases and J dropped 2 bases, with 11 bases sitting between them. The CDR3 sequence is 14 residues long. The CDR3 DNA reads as TGTGCCATCAGTGATTCCGGGGGGCCCTACGAGCAGTACTTC. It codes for CAISDSGGPYEQYF.

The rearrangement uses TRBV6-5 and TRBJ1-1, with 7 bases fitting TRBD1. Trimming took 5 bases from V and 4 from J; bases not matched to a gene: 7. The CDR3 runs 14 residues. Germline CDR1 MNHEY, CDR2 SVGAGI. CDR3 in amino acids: CASSRDRFGTEAFF. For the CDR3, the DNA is TGTGCCAGCAGTAGGGACAGATTCGGCACTGAAGCTTTCTTT.

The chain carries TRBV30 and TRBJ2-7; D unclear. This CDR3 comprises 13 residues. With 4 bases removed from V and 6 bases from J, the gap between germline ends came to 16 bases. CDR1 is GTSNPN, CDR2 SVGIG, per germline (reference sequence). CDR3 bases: TGTGCCTGGAACCTCGTAGAATATTCCGAGCAGTACTTC. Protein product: CAWNLVEYSEQYF.

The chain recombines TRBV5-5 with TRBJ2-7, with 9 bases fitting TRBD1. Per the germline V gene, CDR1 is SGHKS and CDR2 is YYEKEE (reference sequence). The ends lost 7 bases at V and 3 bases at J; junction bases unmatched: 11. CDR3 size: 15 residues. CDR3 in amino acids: CASFPFTGGYYEQYF. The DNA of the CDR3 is TGTGCCAGCTTCCCCTTTACAGGGGGCTACTACGAGCAGTACTTC. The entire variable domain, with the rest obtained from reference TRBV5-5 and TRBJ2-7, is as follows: DAGVTQSPTHLIKTRGQQVTLRCSPISGHKSVSWYQQVLGQGPQFIFQYYEKEERGRGNFPDRFSARQFPNYSSELNVNALLLGDSALYLCASFPFTGGYYEQYFGPGTRLTVT.

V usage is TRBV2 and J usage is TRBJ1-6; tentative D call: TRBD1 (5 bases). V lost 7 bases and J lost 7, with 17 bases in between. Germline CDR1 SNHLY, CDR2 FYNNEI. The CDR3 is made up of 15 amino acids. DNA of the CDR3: TGTGCCAGCACTAGCCGGGCCCGGGGGAATTCACCCCTCCACTTT. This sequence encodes CASTSRARGNSPLHF. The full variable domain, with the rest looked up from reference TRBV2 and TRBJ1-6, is EPEVTQTPSHQVTQMGQEVILRCVPISNHLYFYWYRQILGQKVEFLVSFYNNEISEKSEIFDDQFSVERPDGSNFTLKIRSTKLEDSAMYFCASTSRARGNSPLHFGNGTRLTVT.

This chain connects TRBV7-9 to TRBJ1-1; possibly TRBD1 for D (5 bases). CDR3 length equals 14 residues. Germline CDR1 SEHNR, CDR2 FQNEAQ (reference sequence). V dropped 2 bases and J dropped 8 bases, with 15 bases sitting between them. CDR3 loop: CASSLPDVKGEAFF. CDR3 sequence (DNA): TGTGCCAGCAGCTTACCGGACGTTAAGGGGGAAGCTTTCTTT.

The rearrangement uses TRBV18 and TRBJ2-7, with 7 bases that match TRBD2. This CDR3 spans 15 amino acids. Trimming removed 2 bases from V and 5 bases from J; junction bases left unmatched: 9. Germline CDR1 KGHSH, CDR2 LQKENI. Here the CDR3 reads CASSPKAGVSDEQYF. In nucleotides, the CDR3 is TGTGCCAGCTCACCAAAGGCGGGAGTAAGCGACGAGCAGTACTTC.

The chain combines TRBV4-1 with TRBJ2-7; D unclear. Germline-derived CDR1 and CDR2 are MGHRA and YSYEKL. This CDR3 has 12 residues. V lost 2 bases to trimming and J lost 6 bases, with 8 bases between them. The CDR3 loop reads CASSQRSGEQYF. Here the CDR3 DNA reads TGCGCCAGCAGCCAAAGGTCAGGCGAGCAGTACTTC.

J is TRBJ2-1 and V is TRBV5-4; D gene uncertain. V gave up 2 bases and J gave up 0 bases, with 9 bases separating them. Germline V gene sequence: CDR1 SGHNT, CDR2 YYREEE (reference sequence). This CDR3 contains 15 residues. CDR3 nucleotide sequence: TGTGCCAGCAGCTTAGCTCCGAGCTCCTACAATGAGCAGTTCTTC. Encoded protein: CASSLAPSSYNEQFF. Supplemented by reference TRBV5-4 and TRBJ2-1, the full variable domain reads ETGVTQSPTHLIKTRGQQVTLRCSSQSGHNTVSWYQQALGQGPQFIFQYYREEENGRGNFPPRFSGLQFPNYSSELNVNALELDDSALYLCASSLAPSSYNEQFFGPGTRLTVL.

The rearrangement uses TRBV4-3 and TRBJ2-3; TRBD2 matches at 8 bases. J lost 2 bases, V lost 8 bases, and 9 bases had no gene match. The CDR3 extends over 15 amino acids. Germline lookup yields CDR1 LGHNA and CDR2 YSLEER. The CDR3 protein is CASSAGGGYTDTQYF. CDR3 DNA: TGCGCCAGCTCCGCCGGCGGGGGGTACACAGATACGCAGTATTTT.

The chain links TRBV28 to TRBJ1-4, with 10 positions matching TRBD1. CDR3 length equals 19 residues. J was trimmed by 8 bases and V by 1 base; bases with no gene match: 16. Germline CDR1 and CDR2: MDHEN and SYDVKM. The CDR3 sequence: CASSLYQFPGTGVEEKLFF. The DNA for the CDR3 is TGTGCCAGCAGTTTATACCAGTTCCCCGGGACAGGGGTCGAGGAAAAACTGTTTTTT.

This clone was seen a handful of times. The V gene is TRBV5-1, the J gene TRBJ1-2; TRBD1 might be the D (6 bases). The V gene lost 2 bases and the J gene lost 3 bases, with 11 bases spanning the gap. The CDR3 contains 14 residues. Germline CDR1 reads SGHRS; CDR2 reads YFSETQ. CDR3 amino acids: CASSFTGSDYGYTF. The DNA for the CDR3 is TGCGCCAGCAGCTTTACAGGGTCGGACTATGGCTACACCTTC.